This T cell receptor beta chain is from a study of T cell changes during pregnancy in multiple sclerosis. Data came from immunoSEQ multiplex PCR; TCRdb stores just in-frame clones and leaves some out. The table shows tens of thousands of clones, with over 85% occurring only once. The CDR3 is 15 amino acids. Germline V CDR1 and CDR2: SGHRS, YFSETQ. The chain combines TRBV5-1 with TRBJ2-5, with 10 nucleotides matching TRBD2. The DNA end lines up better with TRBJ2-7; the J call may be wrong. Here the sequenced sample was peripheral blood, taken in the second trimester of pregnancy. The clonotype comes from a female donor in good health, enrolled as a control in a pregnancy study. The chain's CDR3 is CASSFPSGGNYEQYF. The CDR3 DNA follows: TGCGCCAGCAGCTTTCCTAGCGGGGGAAACTACGAGCAGTACTTC.